This T cell receptor beta chain originates from a study of blood T cell repertoires in COVID-19. Study at large: Italy, Spain and the United States were the sources of the convalescent and acute COVID-19 samples. Sources were T cells, B-cell-depleted T cells, or PBMCs; the material itself was cDNA or gDNA.

The CDR3 loop spans 15 amino acids. The ends lost 7 bases at V and 4 bases at J; junction bases unmatched: 12. The germline V gene encodes CDR1 SGHRS and CDR2 YFSETQ. Original analysis: Amplifying reference gene primers gave estimates of nucleated cell counts. Libraries were prepared by immunoSEQ multiplex PCR; TCRdb keeps only in-frame clonotypes and omits some of them. The DNA was the basis for D and trimming; V, J and clone size are from that table. The sample includes roughly 34,000 clones, almost 90% of them seen just once. This TCR came from a man between 60 and 75 years old with active COVID-19. The chain uses TRBV5-1 and TRBJ2-3, with TRBD2 matching 7 bases. Sequencing was performed on peripheral blood. CDR3 bases: TGCGCCAGCTTCGGGGGACTACACGCCCCAGATACGCAGTATTTT. Amino acids: CASFGGLHAPDTQYF.